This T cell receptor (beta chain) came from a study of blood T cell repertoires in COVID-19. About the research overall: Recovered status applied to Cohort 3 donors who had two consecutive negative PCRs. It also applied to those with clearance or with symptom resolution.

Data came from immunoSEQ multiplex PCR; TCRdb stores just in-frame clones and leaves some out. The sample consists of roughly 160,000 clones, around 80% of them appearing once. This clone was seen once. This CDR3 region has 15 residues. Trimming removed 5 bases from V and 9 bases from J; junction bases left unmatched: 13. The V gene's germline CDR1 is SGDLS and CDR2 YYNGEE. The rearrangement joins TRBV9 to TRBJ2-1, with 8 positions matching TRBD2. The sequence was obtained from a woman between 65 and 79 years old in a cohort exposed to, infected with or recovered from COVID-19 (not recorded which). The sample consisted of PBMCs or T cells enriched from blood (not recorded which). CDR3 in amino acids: CASSAYSGSQGEQFF. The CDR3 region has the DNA TGTGCCAGCAGTGCATACAGCGGGAGTCAGGGTGAGCAGTTCTTC.